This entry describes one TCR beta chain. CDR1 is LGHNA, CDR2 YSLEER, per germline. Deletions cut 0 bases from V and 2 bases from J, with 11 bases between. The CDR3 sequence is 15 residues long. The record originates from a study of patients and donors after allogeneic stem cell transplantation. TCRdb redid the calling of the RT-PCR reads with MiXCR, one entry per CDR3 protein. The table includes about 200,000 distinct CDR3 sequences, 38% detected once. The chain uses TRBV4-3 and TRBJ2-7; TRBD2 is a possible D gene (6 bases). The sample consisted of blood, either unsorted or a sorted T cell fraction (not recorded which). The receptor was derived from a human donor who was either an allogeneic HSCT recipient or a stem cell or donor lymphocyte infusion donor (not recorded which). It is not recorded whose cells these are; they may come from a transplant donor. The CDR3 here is CASSQDTGDAYEQYF. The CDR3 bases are TGCGCCAGCAGCCAAGATACGGGGGATGCCTACGAGCAGTACTTC.